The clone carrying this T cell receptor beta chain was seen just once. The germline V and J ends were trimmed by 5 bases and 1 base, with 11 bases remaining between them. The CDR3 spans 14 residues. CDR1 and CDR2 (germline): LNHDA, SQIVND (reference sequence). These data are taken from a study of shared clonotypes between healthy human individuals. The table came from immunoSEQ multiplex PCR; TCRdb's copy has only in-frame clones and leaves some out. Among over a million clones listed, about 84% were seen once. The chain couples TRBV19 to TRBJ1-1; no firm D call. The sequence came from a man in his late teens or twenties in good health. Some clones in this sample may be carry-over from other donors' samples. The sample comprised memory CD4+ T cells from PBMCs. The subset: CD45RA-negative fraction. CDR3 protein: CASSLGSKNTEAFF. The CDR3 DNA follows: TGTGCCAGTAGTTTGGGCAGTAAGAACACTGAAGCTTTCTTT.